These 19 T cell receptor beta chains share one sample of origin, sequenced in a study of blood T cell repertoires in COVID-19. Sequenced by immunoSEQ multiplex PCR; TCRdb stores in-frame clones only, minus some. The table lists 100,000 or so clones, roughly 92% of them singletons, with around 2% in the top ten. The sequenced material came from peripheral blood. Receptor source: a woman aged 45-65 years with COVID-19, enrolled during active disease.

This clone has a single count. The genes are TRBV19 and TRBJ1-2; maybe TRBD1 (5 bases). Trimming removed 8 bases from V and 7 bases from J, with 17 bases in between. The CDR3 has 13 residues. Germline CDR1 reads LNHDA; CDR2 reads SQIVND (reference sequence). The chain's CDR3 is CASSIGAGSGYTF. The CDR3 region has the DNA TGTGCCAGTTCCATCGGGGCGGGGTCTGGCTACACCTTC.

The CDR3 coding sequence is TGTGCCAGCAGTGGAAACAGTGCAGGGTGGGGTCAGCCCCAGCATTTT. Its protein product is CASSGNSAGWGQPQHF. The chain is built from TRBV6-1 and TRBJ1-5; D perhaps matches TRBD1 (5 bases). The germline V gene encodes CDR1 MNHNS and CDR2 SASEGT. The CDR3 spans 16 residues. V shed 4 bases and J shed 6 bases, with 19 bases lying between them.

J is TRBJ2-3 and V is TRBV15, with D possibly TRBD2 on 7 matching bases. The germline V gene encodes CDR1 LNHNV and CDR2 YYDKDF (reference sequence). Trimming removed 5 bases from V and 2 bases from J, with 17 bases in between. The CDR3 totals 16 residues. The CDR3, as DNA: TGTGCCACCAGCTCACTAGGGGGGGACATCACAGATACGCAGTATTTT. This sequence encodes CATSSLGGDITDTQYF.

This chain links TRBV9 with TRBJ2-7; 8 bases agree with TRBD1. CDR1 and CDR2 from the germline V gene are SGDLS and YYNGEE. V dropped 4 bases and J dropped 7; count of bases not matched to a gene: 10. The CDR3 contains 14 residues. CDR3 residues: CASSPDRGAWEQYF. In DNA, the CDR3 is TGTGCCAGCAGCCCCGACAGGGGAGCATGGGAGCAGTACTTC.

V gene TRBV5-1 combines with J gene TRBJ2-6, with TRBD1 as a possible D gene (5 bases). The CDR3 extends over 17 amino acids. V lost 2 bases to trimming and J lost 0 bases, with 12 bases between them. Germline CDR1 is SGHRS and CDR2 is YFSETQ. CDR3 coding DNA: TGCGCCAGCAGCTTAGGGGAAACGTTCTCTGGGGCCAACGTCCTGACTTTC. Amino acids: CASSLGETFSGANVLTF.

This chain links TRBV23-1 with TRBJ2-7; 9 bases agree with TRBD1. TRBV23-1 is assigned to the ORF class and has an uncertain function. This CDR3 comprises 22 residues. Germline trimming cut 3 bases from V and 2 bases from J; bases unmatched to any gene: 26. CDR3 bases: TGCGCCAGCAGTCATCATCCCCTACAACGGACAGGGGTCCCATCAAATCCCTACGAGCAGTACGTC. This gives the protein CASSHHPLQRTGVPSNPYEQYV.

This rearrangement joins TRBV19 to TRBJ1-5; 12 nucleotides agree with TRBD1. The germline gives CDR1 LNHDA, CDR2 SQIVND (reference sequence). The V and J ends lost 4 bases and 7 bases, in that order; junction bases with no gene match: 5. The CDR3 is 15 residues long. CDR3 in amino acids: CASSKGQGARQPQHF. CDR3 bases: TGTGCCAGTAGTAAGGGACAGGGGGCGCGGCAGCCCCAGCATTTT.

The J gene is TRBJ1-2, the V gene TRBV2; a weak D match, TRBD1 (6 bases). CDR1 is SNHLY, CDR2 FYNNEI, per germline. V was shortened by 7 bases and J by 0 bases, with 12 bases between the two germline ends. The length of the CDR3 is 14 residues. The CDR3 region has the DNA TGTGCCAGCACCCGACAGGACGCTAACTATGGCTACACCTTC. Residues: CASTRQDANYGYTF.

The chain employs TRBV27 and TRBJ2-7, with D possibly TRBD1 on 6 matching bases. The CDR3 sequence is 16 residues long. Germline values: CDR1 MNHEY, CDR2 SMNVEV (reference sequence). The germline V and J ends were trimmed by 5 bases and 0 bases, with 17 bases remaining between them. The CDR3, as DNA: TGTGCCAGCAGTCACTTGGGGGCGGCCCACTCCTACGAGCAGTACTTC. Translation: CASSHLGAAHSYEQYF.

The V gene is TRBV5-1, the J gene TRBJ2-4, with D hard to call. CDR1 is SGHRS and CDR2 is YFSETQ in the germline V gene. Deletions cut 0 bases from V and 6 bases from J, with 7 bases between. The CDR3 totals 13 residues. CDR3 in DNA: TGCGCCAGCAGCTTGGCCCAGGCAAACATTCAGTACTTC. Translating gives CASSLAQANIQYF.

V and J are TRBV5-1 and TRBJ2-2; no clear D. Germline V gives CDR1 SGHRS, CDR2 YFSETQ. CDR3 length: 16 residues. V shed 2 bases and J shed 0 bases, with 11 bases lying between them. The CDR3 spells CASSFLQFANTGELFF. The CDR3 nucleotides read TGCGCCAGCAGCTTCTTACAGTTCGCGAACACCGGGGAGCTGTTTTTT.

Comments on this clone: At one boundary the junction diverges from the germline segment, which might be a read error. The CDR3 DNA reads TGTGCCATCCGTGAGGGAGTTAGCACCGGGGAGCTGTTTTTT. Translating it yields CAIREGVSTGELFF. V usage is TRBV10-3 and J usage is TRBJ2-2; D is perhaps TRBD2 (5 bases). Looked up from germline, CDR1 is ENHRY and CDR2 is SYGVKD. The CDR3 totals 14 residues.

The chain joins TRBV7-2 to TRBJ1-2, with D possibly being TRBD1 (5 bases). Germline V gene lookup returns CDR1 SGHTA and CDR2 FQGNSA. This CDR3 has 15 residues. The V gene lost 2 bases and the J gene lost 2 bases, with 12 bases spanning the gap. Here the CDR3 reads CASSLSRGENYGYTF. The CDR3 DNA follows: TGTGCCAGCAGCTTATCCCGGGGGGAGAACTATGGCTACACCTTC.

The V and J genes are TRBV5-1 and TRBJ1-4; maybe TRBD1 (6 bases). From germline, CDR1 is SGHRS and CDR2 YFSETQ. V was pared by 1 base and J by 2 bases, with 9 bases between. This CDR3 has 15 amino acids. The CDR3 DNA is TGCGCCAGCAGCTTGACAGGGTACACTAATGAAAAACTGTTTTTT. Its protein product is CASSLTGYTNEKLFF.

The V and J genes are TRBV25-1 and TRBJ1-4; D possibly corresponds to TRBD1 (6 bases). From germline, CDR1 is MGHDK and CDR2 SYGVNS. The CDR3 is 16 residues long. The germline V and J ends were trimmed by 4 bases and 0 bases, with 12 bases remaining between them. CDR3 nucleotides: TGTGCCAGCAGTGCGGGGAACAGGGCAACTAATGAAAAACTGTTTTTT. This translates into CASSAGNRATNEKLFF.

The rearrangement joins TRBV27 to TRBJ2-2; D remains ambiguous. The CDR3 loop spans 14 amino acids. Germline V lookup: CDR1 MNHEY, CDR2 SMNVEV (reference sequence). Trimming took 2 bases from V and 1 from J, leaving 5 bases between them. The CDR3 region has the DNA TGTGCCAGCAGTTTAAACAGGAACACCGGGGAGCTGTTTTTT. Amino acid sequence: CASSLNRNTGELFF.

The rearrangement uses TRBV5-4 and TRBJ2-3; the match to TRBD1 covers 8 bases. Trimming at V came to 4 bases and at J to 2 bases, leaving 9 bases not matched to a gene. The CDR3 consists of 16 residues. Germline-derived CDR1 and CDR2 are SGHNT and YYREEE (reference sequence). Here the CDR3 reads CASSLGTGGFTDTQYF. Written as DNA, the CDR3 is TGTGCCAGCAGCCTGGGAACAGGGGGTTTCACAGATACGCAGTATTTT.

CDR3 bases: TGTGCCAGTAGTATTCGTCAGGGGGTGAACACTGAAGCTTTCTTT. It translates to CASSIRQGVNTEAFF. The chain carries TRBV19 and TRBJ1-1, with TRBD1 matching over 7 bases. Germline V lookup: CDR1 LNHDA, CDR2 SQIVND (reference sequence). CDR3 length: 15 amino acids. Trimming at V came to 3 bases and at J to 0 bases, leaving 4 bases not matched to a gene.

This chain links TRBV27 with TRBJ1-2, with a possible D match to TRBD1 (6 bases). Looked up from germline, CDR1 is MNHEY and CDR2 is SMNVEV (reference sequence). Trimming pared 6 bases from V and 2 bases from J, leaving 16 bases between. This CDR3 region has 15 residues. CDR3 residues: CASSPTGKGNYGYTF. CDR3 coding DNA: TGTGCCAGCAGCCCAACAGGGAAGGGCAACTATGGCTACACCTTC.